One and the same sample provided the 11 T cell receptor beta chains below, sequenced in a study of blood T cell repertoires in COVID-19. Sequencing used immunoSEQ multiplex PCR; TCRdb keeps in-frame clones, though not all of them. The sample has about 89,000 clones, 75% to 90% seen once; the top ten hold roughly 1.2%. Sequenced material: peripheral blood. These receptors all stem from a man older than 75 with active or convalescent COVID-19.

For the CDR3, the DNA is TGCGCCAGCAGCCAATCGGGGACTAGAGGCAATGAGCAGTTCTTC. Its protein product is CASSQSGTRGNEQFF. The V and J genes are TRBV4-3 and TRBJ2-1; TRBD2 matches 8 bases. The CDR3 length is 15 residues. V was pared by 2 bases and J by 6 bases, with 6 bases of the junction left unmatched. Germline assignment: CDR1 LGHNA and CDR2 YSLEER.

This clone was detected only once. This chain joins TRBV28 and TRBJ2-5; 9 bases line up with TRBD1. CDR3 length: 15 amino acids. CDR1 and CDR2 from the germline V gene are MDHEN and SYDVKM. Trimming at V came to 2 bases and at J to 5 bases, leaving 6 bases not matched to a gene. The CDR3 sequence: CASSLPGQGSETQYF. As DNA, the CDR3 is TGTGCCAGCAGTTTACCGGGACAGGGCTCGGAGACCCAGTACTTC. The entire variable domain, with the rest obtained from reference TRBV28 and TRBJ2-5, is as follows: DVKVTQSSRYLVKRTGEKVFLECVQDMDHENMFWYRQDPGLGLRLIYFSYDVKMKEKGDIPEGYSVSREKKERFSLILESASTNQTSMYLCASSLPGQGSETQYFGPGTRLLVL.

The CDR3 here is CASSQTDRGSSYNEQFF. For the CDR3, the DNA is TGTGCCAGCAGCCAAACGGACAGGGGGAGCTCCTACAATGAGCAGTTCTTC. This chain links TRBV14 with TRBJ2-1; TRBD1 matches at 10 bases. This CDR3 has 17 amino acids. Losses at the gene ends were 2 bases for V and 0 bases for J; bases not matched to a gene: 4. Germline values: CDR1 SGHDN, CDR2 FVKESK.

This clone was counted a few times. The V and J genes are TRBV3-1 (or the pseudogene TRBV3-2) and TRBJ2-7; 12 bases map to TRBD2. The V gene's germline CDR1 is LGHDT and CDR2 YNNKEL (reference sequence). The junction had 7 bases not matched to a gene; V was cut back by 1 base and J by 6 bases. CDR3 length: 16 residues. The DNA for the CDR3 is TGTGCCAGCAGCCAAGGGACTAGCGGGAAGTCGGGCGAGCAGTACTTC. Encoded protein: CASSQGTSGKSGEQYF.

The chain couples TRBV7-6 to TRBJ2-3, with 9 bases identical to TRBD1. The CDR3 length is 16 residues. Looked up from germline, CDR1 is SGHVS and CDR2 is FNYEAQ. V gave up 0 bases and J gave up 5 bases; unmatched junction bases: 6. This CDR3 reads CASSLAYRGLEDTQYF. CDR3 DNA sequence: TGTGCCAGCAGCTTAGCTTACAGGGGGCTGGAAGATACGCAGTATTTT.

CDR3 sequence reads: CASSQVVNSPMDNEQFF. For the CDR3, the DNA is TGTGCCAGCAGCCAAGTTGTTAACTCACCGATGGACAATGAGCAGTTCTTC. The gene calls are TRBV4-2 and TRBJ2-1; D call uncertain. The CDR3 covers 17 residues. Trimming shortened V by 1 base and J by 5 bases, and 18 bases separated the two germline ends. From germline, CDR1 is LGHNA and CDR2 YNFKEQ.

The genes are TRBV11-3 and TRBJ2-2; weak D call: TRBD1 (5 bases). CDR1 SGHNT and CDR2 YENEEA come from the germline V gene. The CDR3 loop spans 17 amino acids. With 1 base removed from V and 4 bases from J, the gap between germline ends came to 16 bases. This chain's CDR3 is CASSLASWGGSTGELFF. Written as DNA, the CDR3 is TGTGCCAGCAGCTTAGCGTCTTGGGGCGGAAGCACCGGGGAGCTGTTTTTT.

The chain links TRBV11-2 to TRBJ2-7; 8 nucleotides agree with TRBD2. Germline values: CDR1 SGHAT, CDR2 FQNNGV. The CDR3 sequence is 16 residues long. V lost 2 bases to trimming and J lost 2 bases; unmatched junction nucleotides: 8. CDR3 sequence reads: CASSLIHTSGTYEQYF. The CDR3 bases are TGTGCCAGCAGCTTAATCCACACTAGCGGAACCTACGAGCAGTACTTC.

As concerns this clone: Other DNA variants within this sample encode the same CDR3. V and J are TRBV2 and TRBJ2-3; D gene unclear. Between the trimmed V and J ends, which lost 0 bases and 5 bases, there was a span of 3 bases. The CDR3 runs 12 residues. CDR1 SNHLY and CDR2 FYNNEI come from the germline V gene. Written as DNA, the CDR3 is TGTGCCAGCAGTGAAGCTAGAGATACGCAGTATTTT. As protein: CASSEARDTQYF.

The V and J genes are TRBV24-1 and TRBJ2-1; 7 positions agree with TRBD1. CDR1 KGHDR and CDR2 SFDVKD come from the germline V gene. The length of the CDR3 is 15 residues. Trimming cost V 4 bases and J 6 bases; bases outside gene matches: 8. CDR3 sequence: CATSDPGGEGNEQFF. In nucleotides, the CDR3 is TGTGCCACCAGTGACCCAGGGGGAGAGGGCAATGAGCAGTTCTTC.

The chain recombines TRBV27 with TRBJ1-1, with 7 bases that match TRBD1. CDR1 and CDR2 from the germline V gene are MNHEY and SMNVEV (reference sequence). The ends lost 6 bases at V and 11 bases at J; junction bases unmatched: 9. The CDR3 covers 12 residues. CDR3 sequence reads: CASRARGLDAFF. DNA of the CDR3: TGTGCCAGCAGGGCCAGGGGGTTGGATGCTTTCTTT.